These 28 T cell receptor beta chains share one sample of origin, sequenced in a study of T cell repertoires in cytomegalovirus infection. TCRdb reprocessed the reads with MiXCR, giving one entry per CDR3 protein. The sample lists some 940,000 distinct CDR3 sequences, under 40% seen once, with around 15% in the top ten. The antigens these receptors bind are not known. The sample was cultured CD8+ T cells from PBMCs, taken from culture after CMV antigen stimulation. These receptors all stem from a human donor in good health (CMV status not recorded). Some clones in this sample may be carry-over from other donors' samples.

The V gene is TRBV4-2, the J gene TRBJ2-5; 7 bases fit TRBD2. J lost 5 bases, V lost 4 bases, and 4 bases had no gene match. Germline values: CDR1 LGHNA, CDR2 YNFKEQ. CDR3 size: 13 residues. The CDR3, as DNA: TGTGCCAGCAGCCCCTTCGGGGGGGAGACCCAGTACTTC. Protein product: CASSPFGGETQYF.

This clonotype was seen a handful of times. The rearrangement links TRBV11-1 to TRBJ1-1; TRBD1 aligns across 8 bases. The CDR3 has 14 amino acids. With 6 bases clipped from V and 7 bases from J, the junction kept 10 bases outside the gene matches. Germline CDR1 SGHAT, CDR2 FQDESV (reference sequence). In DNA form, the CDR3 reads TGTGCCAGCAGTTTTATTACAGGGGGAGGTGAAGCTTTCTTT. Protein product: CASSFITGGGEAFF.

This CDR3 reads CASSPRGGGASPYNEQFF. Written as DNA, the CDR3 is TGTGCCAGCAGCCCGAGGGGCGGGGGGGCATCCCCTTACAATGAGCAGTTCTTC. The chain employs TRBV5-4 and TRBJ2-1; 9 nucleotides match TRBD2. From germline, CDR1 is SGHNT and CDR2 YYREEE (reference sequence). The CDR3 length is 18 residues. V lost 4 bases, J lost 4 bases, and 15 bases stayed unmatched.

Concerning this clonotype itself: A read error may produce the germline difference seen at one junction end. V and J are TRBV4-1 and TRBJ2-1; D ambiguous. Germline V CDR1 and CDR2: MGHRA, YSYEKL. The CDR3 runs 15 residues. The CDR3 reads CASSQPYSSDNEQFF. The CDR3 DNA reads as TGCGCCAGCAGCCAACCTTACAGCTCCGACAATGAGCAGTTCTTC.

The chain combines TRBV27 with TRBJ1-5; no reliable D call. The germline CDR1 and CDR2 sequences are MNHEY and SMNVEV (reference sequence). There are 12 residues in the CDR3. Trimming took 8 bases from V and 7 from J, leaving 12 bases between them. CDR3 protein: CASHSPGQPQHF. CDR3 bases: TGTGCCAGCCATTCCCCTGGGCAGCCCCAGCATTTT.

This clonotype was seen a handful of times. The genes are TRBV11-3 and TRBJ2-1, with D possibly matching TRBD2 (5 bases). The germline V gene has CDR1 SGHNT and CDR2 YENEEA. The length of the CDR3 is 15 residues. V was cut by 2 bases and J by 4 bases, with 12 bases left in between. CDR3 loop: CASSLHQDFYNEQFF. CDR3 nucleotide sequence: TGTGCCAGCAGCTTACACCAGGACTTTTACAATGAGCAGTTCTTC.

A remark on this clonotype: This may come from a read error, since a much larger clone is one base off. This chain links TRBV6-8 with TRBJ2-3, with 14 positions matching TRBD2. CDR1 is MNHGY and CDR2 is SAAAGT in the germline V gene. The CDR3 runs 18 residues. V lost 2 bases, J lost 5 bases, and 9 bases stayed unmatched. CDR3 in DNA: TGTGCCAGCAGTTACCCGCCGCGGACTAGCGGGGGGCGAGATACGCAGTATTTT. Translating it yields CASSYPPRTSGGRDTQYF.

The V call is TRBV2, the J call TRBJ2-3; TRBD2 aligns across 10 bases. The CDR3 loop spans 16 amino acids. V gave up 5 bases and J gave up 7 bases; unmatched junction bases: 12. Per the germline V gene, CDR1 is SNHLY and CDR2 is FYNNEI. CDR3 protein: CASSFTPSGGTNTQYF. CDR3 DNA: TGTGCCAGCAGTTTCACGCCTAGCGGGGGTACGAATACGCAGTATTTT.

This chain connects TRBV7-9 to TRBJ1-2, with a tentative D call TRBD1 (5 bases). The CDR3 runs 17 residues. Germline lookup yields CDR1 SEHNR and CDR2 FQNEAQ (reference sequence). Trimming left V 2 bases short and J 5 bases short, with 21 bases between. The chain's CDR3 is CASSLTNPGQWNYGYTF. In DNA, the CDR3 is TGTGCCAGCAGCTTAACCAATCCGGGGCAGTGGAATTATGGCTACACCTTC.

This clonotype was found many times. The gene calls are TRBV28 and TRBJ1-5; D possibly corresponds to TRBD1 (5 bases). The CDR3 spans 16 residues. Germline values: CDR1 MDHEN, CDR2 SYDVKM. V was trimmed by 6 bases and J by 1 base, leaving 16 bases between them. The CDR3: CASSYDSYRSNQPQHF. The CDR3 DNA reads as TGTGCCAGCAGCTATGACAGTTATAGGAGCAATCAGCCCCAGCATTTT.

The rearrangement links TRBV6-2 or TRBV6-3 to TRBJ1-1; D may be TRBD1 (6 bases). The CDR3 extends over 18 amino acids. Trimming pared 2 bases from V and 6 bases from J, leaving 25 bases between. Germline values: CDR1 MNHEY, CDR2 SVGEGT. As DNA, the CDR3 is TGTGCCAGCAGTTACCCCCGGCAGGGGCGTCCTTCGCGACCTGAAGCTTTCTTT. The encoded protein is CASSYPRQGRPSRPEAFF.

This clonotype has more than one count but fewer than ten. The chain employs TRBV10-2 and TRBJ2-7; D is unresolved. Per germline, CDR1 WSHSY and CDR2 SAAADI. Between the trimmed V and J ends, which lost 4 bases and 0 bases, there was a span of 10 bases. The CDR3 runs to 14 residues. The CDR3 nucleotides read TGCGCCAGCAGTGTCGGGCGGAGCTCCTACGAGCAGTACGTC. Translated, it gives CASSVGRSSYEQYV.

The J gene is TRBJ1-5, the V gene TRBV4-3; 9 bases fit TRBD1. This CDR3 is built from 16 residues. From germline, CDR1 is LGHNA and CDR2 YSLEER. V shed 1 base, J shed 5 bases, and the junction held 6 bases outside the gene matches. The CDR3 sequence: CASSQVRDRAHQPQHF. The DNA of the CDR3 is TGCGCCAGCAGCCAAGTTCGGGACAGGGCACATCAGCCCCAGCATTTT.

This clonotype appeared a single time. The J gene is TRBJ2-1, the V gene TRBV11-3; TRBD2 agrees at 10 bases. The CDR3 runs to 17 residues. In germline, CDR1 is SGHNT, CDR2 YENEEA. V lost 0 bases and J lost 6; bases outside the gene matches: 8. CDR3 protein: CASSLDSRSGGGNEQFF. CDR3 coding DNA: TGTGCCAGCAGCTTAGATTCTAGGAGCGGGGGGGGCAATGAGCAGTTCTTC.

The chain carries TRBV20-1 and TRBJ2-7, with D unresolved. The length of the CDR3 is 13 residues. Trimming took 3 bases from V and 0 from J, leaving 9 bases between them. CDR1 and CDR2 (germline): DFQATT, SNEGSKA (reference sequence). The CDR3 region is CSASSGDSYEQYF. The CDR3 DNA is TGCAGTGCTAGCAGTGGGGACTCCTACGAGCAGTACTTC.

The chain uses TRBV6-1 and TRBJ1-1, with D uncertain. Germline loops: CDR1 MNHNS, CDR2 SASEGT. V was cut by 2 bases and J by 4 bases, with 8 bases left in between. This CDR3 has 13 amino acids. The CDR3 coding sequence is TGTGCCAGCAGTGAAATCAGATCCACTGAAGCTTTCTTT. The encoded protein is CASSEIRSTEAFF.

This clonotype was counted between two and nine times. The J gene is TRBJ1-2, the V gene TRBV29-1; 12 bases are a match to TRBD1. The V segment lost 6 bases and the J segment 4 bases; nucleotides outside the gene matches: 6. This CDR3 spans 14 amino acids. From germline, CDR1 is SQVTM and CDR2 ANQGSEA. The CDR3 reads CSVHGTGGGYGYTF. The CDR3, as DNA: TGCAGCGTGCACGGGACAGGGGGCGGCTATGGCTACACCTTC. Using reference TRBV29-1 and TRBJ1-2 for the parts outside the CDR3, the full variable domain is SAVISQKPSRDICQRGTSLTIQCQVDSQVTMMFWYRQQPGQSLTLIATANQGSEATYESGFVIDKFPISRPNLTFSTLTVSNMSPEDSSIYLCSVHGTGGGYGYTFGSGTRLTVV.

This clonotype was recorded at least ten times. This chain links TRBV12-3 or TRBV12-4 with TRBJ2-7, with 8 bases matching TRBD1. The CDR3 length is 15 residues. J was trimmed by 2 bases and V by 4 bases; bases with no gene match: 7. Written as DNA, the CDR3 is TGTGCCAGCAGTTCTCGGACAGGGATGCCCTACGAGCAGTACTTC. Its translation: CASSSRTGMPYEQYF.

V gene TRBV6-1 combines with J gene TRBJ1-3; D perhaps matches TRBD1 (5 bases). The CDR3 sequence is 12 residues long. The germline V and J ends were trimmed by 6 bases and 4 bases, with 7 bases remaining between them. Germline CDR1 reads MNHNS; CDR2 reads SASEGT. This CDR3 is CASSTGGNTIYF. For the CDR3, the DNA is TGTGCCAGCAGCACAGGAGGAAACACCATATATTTT.

V usage is TRBV28 and J usage is TRBJ2-5; D unresolved. The CDR3 runs 11 residues. The ends were cut back, 5 bases at V and 10 bases at J, with 11 bases in the middle. Germline values: CDR1 MDHEN, CDR2 SYDVKM. The CDR3, as DNA: TGTGCCAGCAGTCCCCTGCAAGACCAGTACTTC. This gives the protein CASSPLQDQYF.

This clonotype was observed a single time. The chain employs TRBV27 and TRBJ2-1, with D possibly being TRBD1 (6 bases). The length of the CDR3 is 13 residues. CDR1 and CDR2 (germline): MNHEY, SMNVEV (reference sequence). The V and J ends lost 5 bases and 4 bases respectively, with 9 bases between them. The DNA of the CDR3 is TGTGCCAGCAGTAAACAGGGATACAATGAGCAGTTCTTC. Protein product: CASSKQGYNEQFF.

This sequence joins TRBV15 and TRBJ2-1; 7 positions match TRBD2. Per the germline V gene, CDR1 is LNHNV and CDR2 is YYDKDF (reference sequence). The length of the CDR3 is 16 residues. The trim removed 3 bases at V and 8 bases at J, leaving 13 bases unmatched. CDR3 sequence reads: CATSRAPGLPHHEQFF. The CDR3 region has the DNA TGTGCCACCAGCAGGGCCCCGGGACTACCCCATCATGAGCAGTTCTTC.

V is TRBV11-2 and J is TRBJ2-1; TRBD1 matches 7 bases. V shed 5 bases and J 7 bases; nucleotides not matched to a gene: 20. CDR3 length equals 18 residues. Germline values: CDR1 SGHAT, CDR2 FQNNGV. The CDR3 loop is CASSTPRQGSKLANEQFF. The CDR3 coding sequence is TGTGCCAGCAGCACACCGCGACAGGGAAGTAAGTTAGCGAATGAGCAGTTCTTC.

The rearrangement joins TRBV9 to TRBJ2-3; D ambiguous. This CDR3 region has 15 residues. Germline CDR1 and CDR2: SGDLS and YYNGEE. Trimming took off 3 bases at V and 0 bases at J, with 11 bases between the two ends. This CDR3 reads CASSAESQSTDTQYF. CDR3 in DNA: TGTGCCAGCAGCGCCGAAAGTCAGAGCACAGATACGCAGTATTTT.

This clonotype was observed a few times. The V call is TRBV7-2, the J call TRBJ1-5, with D perhaps TRBD1 (5 bases). Trimming took off 7 bases at V and 0 bases at J, with 13 bases between the two ends. Germline loops: CDR1 SGHTA, CDR2 FQGNSA. The length of the CDR3 is 15 residues. CDR3 DNA sequence: TGTGCCAGCACCCCTGGGGGAGGTAGCAATCAGCCCCAGCATTTT. It codes for CASTPGGGSNQPQHF.

The chain carries TRBV7-9 and TRBJ2-5; either TRBD1 or TRBD2 may supply D (5 bases each). From germline, CDR1 is SEHNR and CDR2 FQNEAQ (reference sequence). The V gene lost 4 bases and the J gene lost 6 bases, with 21 bases spanning the gap. The CDR3 length is 16 residues. CDR3 nucleotide sequence: TGTGCCAGCAGCTACCCCGGGACGGTCATTGATAAGACCCAGTACTTC. This sequence encodes CASSYPGTVIDKTQYF.

This clonotype was counted between two and nine times. The chain recombines TRBV6-2 or TRBV6-3 with TRBJ2-7; 7 bases agree with TRBD1. The germline V gene encodes CDR1 MNHEY and CDR2 SVGEGT. V was clipped by 8 bases and J by 0 bases; unmatched bases: 7. The CDR3 covers 14 residues. The CDR3 protein is CASDSTGASYEQYV. The CDR3, as DNA: TGTGCCAGCGACTCTACAGGGGCCTCCTACGAGCAGTACGTC.

The chain employs TRBV2 and TRBJ1-1; D remains unclear. The CDR3 extends over 11 amino acids. V was cut by 11 bases and J by 4 bases, with 11 bases left in between. Germline CDR1 is SNHLY and CDR2 is FYNNEI. The CDR3 loop reads CAALQRTEAFF. The CDR3 bases are TGTGCCGCACTACAACGCACTGAAGCTTTCTTT. The whole variable domain, filled in from reference TRBV2 and TRBJ1-1, reads EPEVTQTPSHQVTQMGQEVILRCVPISNHLYFYWYRQILGQKVEFLVSFYNNEISEKSEIFDDQFSVERPDGSNFTLKIRSTKLEDSAMYFCAALQRTEAFFGQGTRLTVV.